The 19 T cell receptor beta chains reported below all come from one sample, sequenced in a study of early T cells in non-severe SARS-CoV-2 infection (dated by TCRdb to about 2021). Library creation used 5' RACE. Data came from a NextSeq 500. The raw public data were reprocessed by TCRdb itself: fastp quality trimming at Q25, MiXCR clonotype calling, in-frame beta chains only. Entries are consolidated by CDR3 protein sequence, retaining the most common genes and DNA. This sample gives tens of thousands of distinct CDR3 sequences in total; almost 5.5% of them show up just once. The top ten constitute around 5% of the sample. This material consisted of whole blood, taken at baseline. These receptors were obtained from an adult who was a healthcare worker with PCR-confirmed SARS-CoV-2 infection or an uninfected control (not recorded which).

The sample holds a few counts of this clonotype. The J gene is TRBJ2-1, the V gene TRBV20-1; 8 positions agree with TRBD2. This CDR3 comprises 15 residues. Germline assignment: CDR1 DFQATT and CDR2 SNEGSKA (reference sequence). The trim removed 6 bases at V and 8 bases at J, leaving 15 bases unmatched. The CDR3 here is CSAGARAGGRDEQFF. CDR3 in DNA: TGCAGTGCGGGGGCAAGGGCGGGAGGAAGGGATGAGCAGTTCTTC.

The sample holds many counts of this clonotype. The rearrangement uses TRBV5-5 and TRBJ2-1; 10 nucleotides agree with TRBD1. The CDR3 has 15 amino acids. V lost 5 bases to trimming and J lost 7 bases; unmatched junction nucleotides: 9. Per the germline V gene, CDR1 is SGHKS and CDR2 is YYEKEE (reference sequence). The DNA for the CDR3 is TGTGCCAGCAGTTTTCGGGACAGGGGAGGGAATGAGCAGTTCTTC. Amino acid sequence: CASSFRDRGGNEQFF.

This clonotype was detected ten times or more. Germline and junction disagree at one end, which may indicate a read error. V and J are TRBV6-4 and TRBJ2-4; D uncertain. The germline CDR1 and CDR2 sequences are MRHNA and SNTAGT. CDR3 length equals 19 residues. For the CDR3, the DNA is TGTGCCAGAAGTGAAGGTGCCCGGACCTCCATATTAGCCAAAAACATTCAGTACTTC. Translating it yields CARSEGARTSILAKNIQYF.

This clonotype was recorded at least ten times. The rearrangement uses TRBV7-3 and TRBJ2-7, with a possible D match to TRBD1 (5 bases). CDR1 and CDR2 (germline): SGHTA, FQGTGA. The CDR3 sequence is 14 residues long. V was trimmed by 5 bases and J by 2 bases, leaving 13 bases between them. DNA of the CDR3: TGTGCCAGCAGCCCAGGGCCTCCTACCTACGAGCAGTACTTC. As protein: CASSPGPPTYEQYF.

A note on this clonotype: This may be a read error, as it is one base from a much larger clone. This rearrangement joins TRBV6-1 to TRBJ1-6; the match to TRBD1 covers 12 bases. The CDR3 length is 16 residues. Germline assignment: CDR1 MNHNS and CDR2 SASEGT. V shed 4 bases, J shed 10 bases, and the junction held 8 bases outside the gene matches. CDR3 protein: CASSGDSGTGGSPLHF. In DNA form, the CDR3 reads TGTGCCAGCAGTGGAGACTCCGGGACAGGGGGCTCACCCCTCCACTTT.

There are many counts of this clonotype. The rearrangement joins TRBV3-1 to TRBJ1-1, with unresolved D. The CDR3 has 13 amino acids. The germline CDR1 and CDR2 sequences are LGHDT and YNNKEL (reference sequence). With 0 bases removed from V and 0 bases from J, the gap between germline ends came to 2 bases. The DNA for the CDR3 is TGTGCCAGCAGCCAAGATATGAACACTGAAGCTTTCTTT. Protein product: CASSQDMNTEAFF.

The chain has TRBV5-1 and TRBJ2-1, with TRBD2 matching 13 bases. In germline, CDR1 is SGHRS, CDR2 YFSETQ. This CDR3 region has 16 residues. V gave up 4 bases and J gave up 2 bases; unmatched junction bases: 3. Here the CDR3 reads CASSPTSGGTYNEQFF. The CDR3 DNA reads TGCGCCAGCAGCCCGACTAGCGGGGGGACCTACAATGAGCAGTTCTTC. Based on the CDR3 plus reference TRBV5-1 and TRBJ2-1, the full variable domain is KAGVTQTPRYLIKTRGQQVTLSCSPISGHRSVSWYQQTPGQGLQFLFEYFSETQRNKGNFPGRFSGRQFSNSRSEMNVSTLELGDSALYLCASSPTSGGTYNEQFFGPGTRLTVL.

This clonotype was counted at least ten times. The chain carries TRBV5-4 and TRBJ2-1, with a possible D match to TRBD2 (5 bases). Germline CDR1 reads SGHNT; CDR2 reads YYREEE (reference sequence). Deletions cut 5 bases from V and 0 bases from J, with 12 bases between. CDR3 length: 15 residues. The CDR3 DNA sequence: TGTGCCAGCAGACCTGAGCGGAGCTCCTACAATGAGCAGTTCTTC. Its protein is CASRPERSSYNEQFF.

This clonotype was seen ten or more times. The chain has TRBV7-2 and TRBJ2-1; no definite D call. The germline V and J ends were trimmed by 1 base and 3 bases, with 10 bases remaining between them. CDR1 is SGHTA and CDR2 is FQGNSA in the germline V gene. The CDR3 covers 15 residues. The DNA for the CDR3 is TGTGCCAGCAGCTTAGGGGATTTACTCTACAATGAGCAGTTCTTC. It is translated as CASSLGDLLYNEQFF.

This clonotype was detected many times. The CDR3 loop is CSVEQPFYNEQFF. As DNA, the CDR3 is TGCAGCGTTGAACAACCGTTCTACAATGAGCAGTTCTTC. This chain joins TRBV29-1 and TRBJ2-1, with D unresolved. The CDR3 totals 13 residues. Germline V gene data show CDR1 as SQVTM and CDR2 as ANQGSEA. V gave up 2 bases and J gave up 3 bases, with 8 bases separating them.

This clonotype has at least ten counts. This chain uses TRBV12-3 or TRBV12-4 with TRBJ2-5; TRBD2 agrees at 14 bases. CDR3 length equals 18 residues. V shed 5 bases, J shed 5 bases, and the junction held 13 bases outside the gene matches. The CDR3 nucleotides read TGTGCCAGCAGTCACCTACTTGGGACTAGCGGGAGTTGGGAGACCCAGTACTTC. Translated, it gives CASSHLLGTSGSWETQYF.

This clonotype was counted a single time. A single base separates this from a much larger clone, so it may be a read error. The J gene is TRBJ2-3, the V gene TRBV5-6; D unclear. CDR1 and CDR2 (germline): SGHDT, YYEEEE. This CDR3 contains 16 residues. The CDR3 region is CVSSVGTNEVTDTQYF. The CDR3 coding sequence is TGTGTCAGCAGCGTGGGAACAAACGAAGTAACAGATACGCAGTATTTT.

This clonotype was counted at least ten times. This sequence joins TRBV7-9 and TRBJ2-2, with D hard to call. The CDR3 totals 13 residues. The germline V gene has CDR1 SEHNR and CDR2 FQNEAQ (reference sequence). Trimming stripped 1 base from V and 6 bases from J, with 6 bases between. The CDR3 protein is CASSLGVSGELFF. CDR3 DNA: TGTGCCAGCAGCTTAGGAGTCTCCGGGGAGCTGTTTTTT.

A note on this clonotype: Given a much more abundant clone one base away, this may be a read error. The chain couples TRBV6-5 to TRBJ2-5; D remains ambiguous. V dropped 2 bases and J dropped 5 bases, with 3 bases sitting between them. The germline gives CDR1 MNHEY, CDR2 SVGAGI. There are 11 residues in the CDR3. CDR3 sequence: CASSYRETQYF. In nucleotides, the CDR3 is TGTGCCAGCAGTTACAGGGAGACCCAGTACTTC.

This clonotype was observed at least ten times. The chain uses TRBV6-6 and TRBJ2-6, with 13 bases identical to TRBD2. The CDR3 has 18 residues. With V trimmed by 5 bases and J by 1 base, 5 bases remained unmatched. CDR1 is MNHNY and CDR2 is SVGAGI in the germline V gene (reference sequence). The CDR3 sequence is CASSRSTSGRSGANVLTF. CDR3 nucleotides: TGTGCCAGCAGTCGCTCGACTAGCGGGAGGTCTGGGGCCAACGTCCTGACTTTC.

This clonotype came up many times. The chain carries TRBV20-1 and TRBJ1-2, with D unresolved. This CDR3 has 12 residues. Trimming removed 3 bases at V and 2 bases at J, with 7 bases between. In germline, CDR1 is DFQATT, CDR2 SNEGSKA (reference sequence). The CDR3 DNA reads as TGCAGTGCTAGTGGCCTCAACTATGGCTACACCTTC. This sequence encodes CSASGLNYGYTF.

This clonotype was observed at least ten times. Its ends do not fully match the called genes, so a read error is possible. V usage is TRBV7-3 and J usage is TRBJ2-1, with no clear D. CDR1 and CDR2 (germline): SGHTA, FQGTGA. This CDR3 has 13 amino acids. CDR3 bases: TGTGCCAGCAGCCTAACTGATCGTGGTGAGCAGTTCTTC. This sequence encodes CASSLTDRGEQFF.

This clonotype was recorded many times. The rearrangement links TRBV18 to TRBJ2-1; D is undetermined. Germline CDR1 reads KGHSH; CDR2 reads LQKENI. There are 13 residues in the CDR3. V gave up 3 bases and J gave up 3 bases, with 6 bases separating them. Here the CDR3 reads CASSPGNYNEQFF. The CDR3 DNA reads TGTGCCAGCTCACCGGGGAACTACAATGAGCAGTTCTTC. The full variable domain, completed using reference TRBV18 and TRBJ2-1, is NAGVMQNPRHLVRRRGQEARLRCSPMKGHSHVYWYRQLPEEGLKFMVYLQKENIIDESGMPKERFSAEFPKEGPSILRIQQVVRGDSAAYFCASSPGNYNEQFFGPGTRLTVL.

The sample holds many counts of this clonotype. The chain recombines TRBV6-5 with TRBJ2-3; TRBD1 might be the D (6 bases). This CDR3 has 15 residues. Trimming took off 5 bases at V and 2 bases at J, with 14 bases between the two ends. Germline V gene data show CDR1 as MNHEY and CDR2 as SVGAGI. In DNA form, the CDR3 reads TGTGCCAGCAGTGCGACAAGGACAGCCACAGATACGCAGTATTTT. Amino acids: CASSATRTATDTQYF.